This entry is about one T cell receptor beta chain. Antigen unknown. TCRdb's copy holds only in-frame clones and misses some; the assay was immunoSEQ multiplex PCR. Among about 150,000 clones, around 85% were seen once, and the ten largest hold more than 6.5%. These data originate in a study of T cell responses to AZD1222 COVID-19 vaccine. Broader study findings: When two AZD1222 doses had been given, Spike-specific TCR breadth and depth rose. At study baseline, merely more than 5 AZD1222 recipients were seropositive.

The TCR sequence derives from an adult who had recovered from COVID-19. Sample: peripheral blood, taken after recovery from COVID-19.

CDR3 protein: CASSIVGSGGLQPQHF. The CDR3 nucleotides are TGTGCCAGTAGTATAGTCGGGTCCGGCGGACTTCAGCCCCAGCATTTT. The chain has TRBV19 and TRBJ1-5; D remains ambiguous. The CDR3 is 16 residues long. The germline V gene has CDR1 LNHDA and CDR2 SQIVND (reference sequence). V lost 1 base and J lost 6, with 16 bases in between. The variable domain in full, completed from reference TRBV19 and TRBJ1-5, reads DGGITQSPKYLFRKEGQNVTLSCEQNLNHDAMYWYRQDPGQGLRLIYYSQIVNDFQKGDIAEGYSVSREKKESFPLTVTSAQKNPTAFYLCASSIVGSGGLQPQHFGDGTRLSIL.